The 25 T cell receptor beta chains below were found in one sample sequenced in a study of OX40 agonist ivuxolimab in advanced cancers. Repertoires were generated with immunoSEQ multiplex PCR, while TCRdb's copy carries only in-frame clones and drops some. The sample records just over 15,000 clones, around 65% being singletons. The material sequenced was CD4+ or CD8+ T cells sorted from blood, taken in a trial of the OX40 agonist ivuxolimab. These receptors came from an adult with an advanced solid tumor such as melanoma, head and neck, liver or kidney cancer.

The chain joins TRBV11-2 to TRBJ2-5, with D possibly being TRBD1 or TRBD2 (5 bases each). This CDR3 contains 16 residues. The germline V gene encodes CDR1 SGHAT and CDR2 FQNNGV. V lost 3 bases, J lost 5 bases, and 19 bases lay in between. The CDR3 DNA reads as TGTGCCAGCAGCTTTAGGGACGTCCGTTTTGTTGAGACCCAGTACTTC. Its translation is CASSFRDVRFVETQYF.

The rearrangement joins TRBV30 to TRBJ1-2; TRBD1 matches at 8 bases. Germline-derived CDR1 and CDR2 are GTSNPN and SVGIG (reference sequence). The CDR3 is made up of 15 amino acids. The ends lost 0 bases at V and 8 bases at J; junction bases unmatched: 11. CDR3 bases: TGTGCCTGGAGTGTAGGAAGGACAGGGAGGAAGGGCTACACCTTC. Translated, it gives CAWSVGRTGRKGYTF.

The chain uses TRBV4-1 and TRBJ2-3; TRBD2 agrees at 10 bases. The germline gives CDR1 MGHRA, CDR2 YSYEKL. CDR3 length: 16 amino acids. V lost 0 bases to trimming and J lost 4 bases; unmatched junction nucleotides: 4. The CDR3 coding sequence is TGCGCCAGCAGCCAAGATTGGACTAGCGGAGCAGATACGCAGTATTTT. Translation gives CASSQDWTSGADTQYF.

CDR3 sequence: CASKGQNSNQPQHF. The CDR3 region has the DNA TGTGCCAGCAAGGGACAGAATAGCAATCAGCCCCAGCATTTT. This chain connects TRBV27 to TRBJ1-5; 7 bases agree with TRBD1. V shed 7 bases and J 0 bases; nucleotides not matched to a gene: 3. CDR1 MNHEY and CDR2 SMNVEV come from the germline V gene (reference sequence). The CDR3 spans 14 residues.

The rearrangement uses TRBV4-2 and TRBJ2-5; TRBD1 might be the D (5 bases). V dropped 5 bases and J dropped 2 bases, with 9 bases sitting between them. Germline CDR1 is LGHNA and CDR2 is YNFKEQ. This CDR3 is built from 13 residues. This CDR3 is CASSFNRQETQYF. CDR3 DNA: TGTGCCAGCAGCTTTAACAGGCAAGAGACCCAGTACTTC.

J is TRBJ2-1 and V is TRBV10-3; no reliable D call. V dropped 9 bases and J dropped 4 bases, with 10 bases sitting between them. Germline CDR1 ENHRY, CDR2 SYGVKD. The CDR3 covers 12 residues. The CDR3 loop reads CAIRAPYNEQFF. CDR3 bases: TGTGCCATTAGGGCCCCTTACAATGAGCAGTTCTTC.

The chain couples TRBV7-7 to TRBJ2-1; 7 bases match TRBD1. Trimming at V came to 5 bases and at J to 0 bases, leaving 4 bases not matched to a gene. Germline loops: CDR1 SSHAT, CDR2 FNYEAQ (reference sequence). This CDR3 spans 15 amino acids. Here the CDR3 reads CASSQGQTSYNEQFF. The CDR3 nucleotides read TGTGCCAGCAGCCAGGGACAGACCTCCTACAATGAGCAGTTCTTC.

The CDR3 DNA is TGTGCCAGCAGCTTAGGATTTACCTCTAGCACAGATACGCAGTATTTT. Protein: CASSLGFTSSTDTQYF. The J gene is TRBJ2-3, the V gene TRBV11-2; D call uncertain. This CDR3 has 16 amino acids. Per germline, CDR1 SGHAT and CDR2 FQNNGV. V lost 1 base, J lost 0 bases, and 11 bases lay in between. The variable domain in full, completed from reference TRBV11-2 and TRBJ2-3, reads EAGVAQSPRYKIIEKRQSVAFWCNPISGHATLYWYQQILGQGPKLLIQFQNNGVVDDSQLPKDRFSAERLKGVDSTLKIQPAKLEDSAVYLCASSLGFTSSTDTQYFGPGTRLTVL.

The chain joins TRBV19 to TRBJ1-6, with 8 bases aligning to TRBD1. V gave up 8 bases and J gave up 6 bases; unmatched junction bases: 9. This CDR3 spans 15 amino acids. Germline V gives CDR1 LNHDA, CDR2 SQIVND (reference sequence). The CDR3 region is CASRTGSGLNSPLHF. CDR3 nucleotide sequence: TGTGCCAGTCGGACAGGGTCGGGGCTTAATTCACCCCTCCACTTT.

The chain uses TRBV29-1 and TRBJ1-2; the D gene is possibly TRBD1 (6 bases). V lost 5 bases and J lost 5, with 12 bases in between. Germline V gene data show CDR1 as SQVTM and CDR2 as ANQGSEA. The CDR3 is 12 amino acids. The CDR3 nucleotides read TGCAGCGTTAAGGGGCAGGGGTATGGCTACACCTTC. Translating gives CSVKGQGYGYTF.

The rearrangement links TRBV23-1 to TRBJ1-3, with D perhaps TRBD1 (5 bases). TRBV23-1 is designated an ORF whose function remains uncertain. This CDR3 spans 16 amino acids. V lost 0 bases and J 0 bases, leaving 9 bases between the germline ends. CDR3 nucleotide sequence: TGCGCCAGCAGTCAATCGCGAGACAGCTCTGGAAACACCATATATTTT. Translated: CASSQSRDSSGNTIYF.

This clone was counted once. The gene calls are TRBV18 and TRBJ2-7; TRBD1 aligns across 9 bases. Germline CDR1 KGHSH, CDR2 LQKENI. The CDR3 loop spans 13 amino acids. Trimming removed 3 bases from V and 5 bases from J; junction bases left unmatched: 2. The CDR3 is CASSPGQGHEQYF. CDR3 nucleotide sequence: TGTGCCAGCTCACCGGGACAGGGACACGAGCAGTACTTC.

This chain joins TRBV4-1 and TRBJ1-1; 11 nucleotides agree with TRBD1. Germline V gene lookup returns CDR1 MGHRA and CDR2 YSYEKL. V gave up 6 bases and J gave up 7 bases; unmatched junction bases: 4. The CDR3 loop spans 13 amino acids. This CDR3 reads CASRAGTGGEAFF. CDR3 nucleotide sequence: TGCGCCAGCAGAGCCGGGACAGGGGGTGAAGCTTTCTTT.

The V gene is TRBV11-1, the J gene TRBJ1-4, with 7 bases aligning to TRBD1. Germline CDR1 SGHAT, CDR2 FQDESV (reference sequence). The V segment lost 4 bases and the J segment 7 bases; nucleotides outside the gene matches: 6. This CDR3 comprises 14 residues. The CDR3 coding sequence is TGTGCCAGCAGCTCAGACAGGGAAATTGAAAAACTGTTTTTT. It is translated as CASSSDREIEKLFF.

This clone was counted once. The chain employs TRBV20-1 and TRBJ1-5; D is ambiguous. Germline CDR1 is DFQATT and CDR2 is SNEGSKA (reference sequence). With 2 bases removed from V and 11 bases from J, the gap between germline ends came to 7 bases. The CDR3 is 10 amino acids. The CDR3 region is CSARLSAQHF. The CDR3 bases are TGCAGTGCTAGACTGTCAGCCCAGCATTTT.

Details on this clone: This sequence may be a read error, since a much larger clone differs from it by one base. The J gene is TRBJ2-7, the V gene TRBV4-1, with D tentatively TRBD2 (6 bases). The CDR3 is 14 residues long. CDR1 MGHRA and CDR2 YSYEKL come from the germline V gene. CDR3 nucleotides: TGCGCCAGCAGGCGGACGGGAGAGTCCTACGGGCAGTACTTC. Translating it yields CASRRTGESYGQYF.

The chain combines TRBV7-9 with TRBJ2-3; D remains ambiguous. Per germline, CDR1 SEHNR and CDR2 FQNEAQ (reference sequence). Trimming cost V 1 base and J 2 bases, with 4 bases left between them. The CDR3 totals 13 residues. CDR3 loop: CASSLDITDTQYF. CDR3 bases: TGTGCCAGCAGCTTAGACATCACAGATACGCAGTATTTT.

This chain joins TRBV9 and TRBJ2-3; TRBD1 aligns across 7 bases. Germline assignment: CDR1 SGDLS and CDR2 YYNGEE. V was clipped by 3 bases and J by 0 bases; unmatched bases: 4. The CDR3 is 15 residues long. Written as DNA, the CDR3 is TGTGCCAGCAGCGCATGGGACAGTAGCACAGATACGCAGTATTTT. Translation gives CASSAWDSSTDTQYF.

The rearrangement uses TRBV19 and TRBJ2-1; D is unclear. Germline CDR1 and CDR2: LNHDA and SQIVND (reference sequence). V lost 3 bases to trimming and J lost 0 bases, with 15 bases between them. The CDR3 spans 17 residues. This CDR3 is CASSIGRWISSYNEQFF. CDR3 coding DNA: TGTGCCAGTAGTATCGGCCGGTGGATAAGCTCCTACAATGAGCAGTTCTTC.

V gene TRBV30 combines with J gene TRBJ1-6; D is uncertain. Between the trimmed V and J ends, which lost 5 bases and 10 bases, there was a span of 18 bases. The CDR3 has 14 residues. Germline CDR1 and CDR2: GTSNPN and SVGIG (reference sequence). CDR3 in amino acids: CAWGAYSVGSPLHF. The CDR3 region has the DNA TGTGCCTGGGGAGCGTACAGCGTTGGATCACCCCTCCACTTT. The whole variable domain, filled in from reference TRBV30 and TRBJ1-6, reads SQTIHQWPATLVQPVGSPLSLECTVEGTSNPNLYWYRQAAGRGLQLLFYSVGIGQISSEVPQNLSASRPQDRQFILSSKKLLLSDSGFYLCAWGAYSVGSPLHFGNGTRLTVT.

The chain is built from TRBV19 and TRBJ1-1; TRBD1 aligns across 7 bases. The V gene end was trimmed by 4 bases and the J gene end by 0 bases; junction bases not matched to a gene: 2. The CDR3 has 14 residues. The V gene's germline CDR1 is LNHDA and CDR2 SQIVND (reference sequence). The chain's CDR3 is CASSTGQLNTEAFF. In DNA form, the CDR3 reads TGTGCCAGTAGTACGGGACAGTTGAACACTGAAGCTTTCTTT.

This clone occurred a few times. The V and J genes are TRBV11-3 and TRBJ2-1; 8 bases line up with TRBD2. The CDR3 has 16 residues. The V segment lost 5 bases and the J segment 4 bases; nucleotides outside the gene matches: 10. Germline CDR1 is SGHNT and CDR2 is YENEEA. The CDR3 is CASSPGRGGRYNEQFF. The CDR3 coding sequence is TGTGCCAGCAGCCCAGGTCGGGGGGGGCGGTACAATGAGCAGTTCTTC.

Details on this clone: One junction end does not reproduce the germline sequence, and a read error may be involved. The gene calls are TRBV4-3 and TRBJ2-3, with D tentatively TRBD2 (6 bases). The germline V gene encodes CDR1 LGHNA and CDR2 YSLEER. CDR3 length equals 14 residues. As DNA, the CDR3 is TGCGCCGGCAGCCAAGTCCGGCTAGCGGATACGCAGTATTTT. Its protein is CAGSQVRLADTQYF.

The CDR3 DNA reads as TGCGCCAGCAGCTTGGTGGGTAACCAAGAGACCCAGTACTTC. Protein product: CASSLVGNQETQYF. The chain couples TRBV5-1 to TRBJ2-5; D is unclear. V was pared by 0 bases and J by 0 bases, with 6 bases between. Looked up from germline, CDR1 is SGHRS and CDR2 is YFSETQ. The CDR3 runs 14 residues.

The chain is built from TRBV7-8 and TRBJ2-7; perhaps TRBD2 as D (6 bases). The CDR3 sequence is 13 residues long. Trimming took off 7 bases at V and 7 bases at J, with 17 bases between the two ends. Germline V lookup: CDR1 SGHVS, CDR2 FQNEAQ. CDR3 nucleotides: TGTGCCAGCAACCCCGGGGGATGGAGGGAGCAGTACTTC. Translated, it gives CASNPGGWREQYF.